The 27 T cell receptor beta chains below were found in one sample sequenced in a study of blood T cell repertoires in COVID-19. Profiled with immunoSEQ multiplex PCR; TCRdb holds only in-frame clones, not every one. This sample carries approximately 80,000 clones, more than 70% of them seen once, and the ten largest clones take about a sixth. Sequencing was performed on peripheral blood. The receptors originated from a man aged 65-85 years with active or convalescent COVID-19.

This chain links TRBV6-4 with TRBJ2-1, with D tentatively TRBD1 (6 bases). CDR1 and CDR2 (germline): MRHNA, SNTAGT. Trimming took off 0 bases at V and 13 bases at J, with 13 bases between the two ends. CDR3 length: 13 amino acids. This CDR3 reads CASSDSTVGAQFF. The CDR3 DNA reads TGTGCCAGCAGTGACTCAACAGTGGGGGCTCAGTTCTTC.

The rearrangement joins TRBV4-2 to TRBJ2-1; 11 bases fit TRBD2. V gave up 4 bases and J gave up 3 bases; unmatched junction bases: 2. Germline CDR1 reads LGHNA; CDR2 reads YNFKEQ. The CDR3 has 15 residues. The CDR3 DNA reads as TGTGCCAGCAGCCCGACTAGCGGGGACTACAATGAGCAGTTCTTC. Translating it yields CASSPTSGDYNEQFF.

The CDR3 spells CATSEGQGHEQYF. The DNA for the CDR3 is TGTGCCACCAGTGAGGGACAGGGCCACGAGCAGTACTTC. The V gene is TRBV24-1, the J gene TRBJ2-7; 9 bases are shared with TRBD1. V shed 4 bases, J shed 5 bases, and the junction held 2 bases outside the gene matches. The CDR3 totals 13 residues. Germline loops: CDR1 KGHDR, CDR2 SFDVKD.

The chain links TRBV10-3 to TRBJ2-1; 8 nucleotides match TRBD2. Germline loops: CDR1 ENHRY, CDR2 SYGVKD. The V segment lost 3 bases and the J segment 11 bases; nucleotides outside the gene matches: 12. The CDR3 runs to 15 residues. CDR3 region: CAISEGQRGSLKQFF. Written as DNA, the CDR3 is TGTGCCATCAGTGAAGGGCAGCGGGGGAGCCTGAAGCAGTTCTTC.

This clone was seen once. The chain has TRBV3-1 (or the pseudogene TRBV3-2) and TRBJ1-6, with a weak D call TRBD1 (5 bases). Germline values: CDR1 LGHDT, CDR2 YNNKEL (reference sequence). Trimming took 4 bases from V and 5 from J, leaving 21 bases between them. The CDR3 has 18 residues. This chain's CDR3 is CASSLNPPQTVDNSPLHF. CDR3 bases: TGTGCCAGCAGCCTAAACCCACCTCAGACAGTCGATAATTCACCCCTCCACTTT.

The chain joins TRBV28 to TRBJ1-2; D unclear. The CDR3 runs to 14 residues. Germline CDR1 reads MDHEN; CDR2 reads SYDVKM. The V end was cut by 6 bases, the J end by 8 bases, with 19 bases between. CDR3 residues: CASSYPSVARGYTF. Here the CDR3 DNA reads TGTGCCAGCAGCTACCCCAGCGTTGCGCGCGGCTACACCTTC.

The chain combines TRBV5-1 with TRBJ2-3; D unclear. Germline V gives CDR1 SGHRS, CDR2 YFSETQ. There are 16 residues in the CDR3. V was shortened by 3 bases and J by 7 bases, with 21 bases between the two germline ends. The CDR3 sequence: CASSSDAGTSDHTQYF. The CDR3 DNA reads TGCGCCAGCAGCTCCGACGCAGGCACCTCAGACCATACGCAGTATTTT.

In its sample, this clone was seen many times. V and J are TRBV11-3 and TRBJ2-5; D may be TRBD1 (6 bases). Germline-derived CDR1 and CDR2 are SGHNT and YENEEA. The CDR3 length is 17 residues. V lost 5 bases to trimming and J lost 0 bases, with 19 bases between them. CDR3 sequence reads: CASSPRSLQGYQETQYF. CDR3 in DNA: TGTGCCAGCAGCCCCCGTTCACTACAGGGCTACCAAGAGACCCAGTACTTC.

V and J are TRBV4-2 and TRBJ1-3; maybe TRBD1 (5 bases). The V end lost 0 bases, the J end lost 0 bases, and 12 bases lay between the germline ends. Per the germline V gene, CDR1 is LGHNA and CDR2 is YNFKEQ. The CDR3 has 17 amino acids. The CDR3 coding sequence is TGTGCCAGCAGCCAAGAGGCGACAGCCATCTCTGGAAACACCATATATTTT. Amino acid sequence: CASSQEATAISGNTIYF.

The V and J genes are TRBV6-1 and TRBJ2-3, with 8 bases fitting TRBD2. Germline assignment: CDR1 MNHNS and CDR2 SASEGT. J lost 0 bases, V lost 3 bases, and 8 bases had no gene match. CDR3 length equals 17 residues. The CDR3 DNA is TGTGCCAGCAGTGATCTCTTACTAGCGGATAGCACAGATACGCAGTATTTT. This encodes CASSDLLLADSTDTQYF.

The chain recombines TRBV9 with TRBJ2-1; 8 nucleotides agree with TRBD2. CDR1 and CDR2 from the germline V gene are SGDLS and YYNGEE. The CDR3 is 14 residues long. The V gene end was trimmed by 3 bases and the J gene end by 6 bases; junction bases not matched to a gene: 5. CDR3 protein: CASSAGLVLNEQFF. The CDR3, as DNA: TGTGCCAGCAGCGCGGGACTAGTCCTCAATGAGCAGTTCTTC.

V usage is TRBV12-5 and J usage is TRBJ1-1; D unresolved. V was clipped by 0 bases and J by 0 bases, with 8 bases between them. Germline V gene sequence: CDR1 LGHNT, CDR2 FRNRAP. This CDR3 contains 15 residues. This CDR3 reads CASGLVPNMNTEAFF. The CDR3 DNA reads as TGTGCTAGTGGTTTGGTCCCGAACATGAACACTGAAGCTTTCTTT.

The rearrangement links TRBV28 to TRBJ2-1, with 8 nucleotides matching TRBD1. CDR1 is MDHEN, CDR2 SYDVKM, per germline. After removal of 6 bases from V and 10 bases from J, the junction contained 14 bases not matched to a gene. The CDR3 contains 15 residues. The CDR3: CASRESTGGRREQFF. The DNA for the CDR3 is TGTGCCAGCAGGGAGTCAACAGGGGGACGAAGGGAGCAGTTCTTC.

In DNA form, the CDR3 reads TGTGCTAGTGGTAACAGCGGGGGGGCTCCGGGAACGCAGTTCTTC. Translation: CASGNSGGAPGTQFF. The chain couples TRBV12-5 to TRBJ2-1; the match to TRBD2 covers 10 bases. The CDR3 has 15 residues. J gave up 12 bases and V 5 bases, and 13 bases lay outside the gene matches. Germline V CDR1 and CDR2: LGHNT, FRNRAP.

J is TRBJ2-3 and V is TRBV5-1; no definite D call. The CDR3 spans 13 residues. V was pared by 3 bases and J by 0 bases, with 5 bases between. Germline CDR1 reads SGHRS; CDR2 reads YFSETQ. The DNA for the CDR3 is TGCGCCAGCAGCTCCTTCAGCACAGATACGCAGTATTTT. This codes for CASSSFSTDTQYF.

This clone appeared once. The chain joins TRBV7-8 to TRBJ2-4, with D tentatively TRBD2 (6 bases). CDR3 length: 18 residues. V shed 5 bases and J shed 0 bases, with 20 bases lying between them. Germline CDR1 reads SGHVS; CDR2 reads FQNEAQ. The CDR3 bases are TGTGCCAGCAGCCCCCGTGGGGGGTGGACTATAGCCAAAAACATTCAGTACTTC. Amino acid sequence: CASSPRGGWTIAKNIQYF. Looking up the rest from reference TRBV7-8 and TRBJ2-4 gives the full variable domain: GAGVSQSPRYKVAKRGQDVALRCDPISGHVSLFWYQQALGQGPEFLTYFQNEAQLDKSGLPSDRFFAERPEGSVSTLKIQRTQQEDSAVYLCASSPRGGWTIAKNIQYFGAGTRLSVL.

J is TRBJ2-3 and V is TRBV3-1 (or the pseudogene TRBV3-2); perhaps TRBD2 as D (5 bases). V lost 1 base to trimming and J lost 0 bases, with 8 bases between them. CDR1 is LGHDT, CDR2 YNNKEL, per germline (reference sequence). This CDR3 spans 15 amino acids. The DNA for the CDR3 is TGTGCCAGCAGCCAAGCGGGATATAGCACAGATACGCAGTATTTT. Residues: CASSQAGYSTDTQYF.

The CDR3 is CASSLRGALWDTQYF. The CDR3, as DNA: TGTGCCAGCAGCTTGCGGGGGGCGCTGTGGGATACGCAGTATTTT. The chain has TRBV5-6 and TRBJ2-3, with D possibly matching TRBD2 (7 bases). CDR1 and CDR2 from the germline V gene are SGHDT and YYEEEE. Deletions cut 1 base from V and 6 bases from J, with 15 bases between. The CDR3 consists of 15 residues.

The V call is TRBV5-5, the J call TRBJ1-2; D may be TRBD1 (5 bases). V lost 1 base and J 0 bases, leaving 19 bases between the germline ends. CDR1 SGHKS and CDR2 YYEKEE come from the germline V gene (reference sequence). There are 18 residues in the CDR3. In DNA form, the CDR3 reads TGTGCCAGCAGCTTGTGGGGGGGACGGGACCGCCCTAACTATGGCTACACCTTC. Protein: CASSLWGGRDRPNYGYTF.

The chain is built from TRBV5-1 and TRBJ1-2; unclear D gene. This CDR3 contains 16 residues. CDR1 and CDR2 (germline): SGHRS, YFSETQ. V was clipped by 0 bases and J by 0 bases, with 12 bases between them. CDR3 nucleotide sequence: TGCGCCAGCAGCTTGGCCGGAGAGAAAACTAACTATGGCTACACCTTC. Translation: CASSLAGEKTNYGYTF.

The genes are TRBV30 and TRBJ1-5, with 7 bases matching TRBD1. Per the germline V gene, CDR1 is GTSNPN and CDR2 is SVGIG (reference sequence). The CDR3 spans 14 residues. The J segment lost 4 bases and the V segment lost 2 bases, leaving 5 bases of the junction unmatched. The CDR3 sequence: CAWSRDRSNQPQHF. Written as DNA, the CDR3 is TGTGCCTGGAGTCGGGACAGATCGAATCAGCCCCAGCATTTT.

The chain uses TRBV3-1 (or the pseudogene TRBV3-2) and TRBJ2-7, with 7 nucleotides matching TRBD1. The J segment lost 3 bases and the V segment lost 4 bases, leaving 9 bases of the junction unmatched. The germline V gene encodes CDR1 LGHDT and CDR2 YNNKEL (reference sequence). The CDR3 sequence is 15 residues long. The CDR3 is CASSLRQGELYEQYF. The CDR3 nucleotides read TGTGCCAGCAGCCTCCGGCAGGGGGAGCTCTACGAGCAGTACTTC.

This clone was seen just once. This chain links TRBV18 with TRBJ2-1, with 7 positions matching TRBD2. The CDR3 is made up of 17 amino acids. Unmatched junction bases numbered 15, after V lost 3 bases and J lost 7 bases. Germline V gives CDR1 KGHSH, CDR2 LQKENI. CDR3 in amino acids: CASSPSGVSSNVNEQFF. The CDR3 DNA is TGTGCCAGCTCACCGAGCGGGGTCTCAAGCAACGTTAATGAGCAGTTCTTC. Based on the CDR3 plus reference TRBV18 and TRBJ2-1, the full variable domain is NAGVMQNPRHLVRRRGQEARLRCSPMKGHSHVYWYRQLPEEGLKFMVYLQKENIIDESGMPKERFSAEFPKEGPSILRIQQVVRGDSAAYFCASSPSGVSSNVNEQFFGPGTRLTVL.

The rearrangement links TRBV6-5 to TRBJ2-7, with 9 bases aligning to TRBD1. The CDR3 has 14 residues. The J segment lost 0 bases and the V segment lost 5 bases, leaving 2 bases of the junction unmatched. Germline CDR1 reads MNHEY; CDR2 reads SVGAGI. The CDR3 here is CASSRDRASYEQYF. The CDR3 DNA reads as TGTGCCAGCAGTAGGGACAGGGCCTCCTACGAGCAGTACTTC.

The rearrangement uses TRBV25-1 and TRBJ1-1; D call uncertain. Looked up from germline, CDR1 is MGHDK and CDR2 is SYGVNS. Trimming pared 6 bases from V and 8 bases from J, leaving 10 bases between. CDR3 size: 11 residues. CDR3 protein: CASRSLEEAFF. CDR3 sequence (DNA): TGTGCCAGCAGATCCTTAGAAGAAGCTTTCTTT.

The chain's CDR3 is CASSQAGGPTYEQYF. The DNA of the CDR3 is TGTGCCAGCAGCCAAGCGGGGGGCCCGACCTACGAGCAGTACTTC. The genes are TRBV7-2 and TRBJ2-7; TRBD2 agrees at 9 bases. Trimming cost V 5 bases and J 2 bases; bases outside gene matches: 7. Germline assignment: CDR1 SGHTA and CDR2 FQGNSA. The CDR3 consists of 15 residues.

The chain recombines TRBV29-1 with TRBJ1-6, with TRBD1 matching over 8 bases. J lost 10 bases, V lost 5 bases, and 7 bases had no gene match. CDR3 length: 13 residues. Germline CDR1 reads SQVTM; CDR2 reads ANQGSEA. The DNA for the CDR3 is TGCAGCGTTCTGGACAGGGTAGGCTCACCCCTCCACTTT. Protein product: CSVLDRVGSPLHF.